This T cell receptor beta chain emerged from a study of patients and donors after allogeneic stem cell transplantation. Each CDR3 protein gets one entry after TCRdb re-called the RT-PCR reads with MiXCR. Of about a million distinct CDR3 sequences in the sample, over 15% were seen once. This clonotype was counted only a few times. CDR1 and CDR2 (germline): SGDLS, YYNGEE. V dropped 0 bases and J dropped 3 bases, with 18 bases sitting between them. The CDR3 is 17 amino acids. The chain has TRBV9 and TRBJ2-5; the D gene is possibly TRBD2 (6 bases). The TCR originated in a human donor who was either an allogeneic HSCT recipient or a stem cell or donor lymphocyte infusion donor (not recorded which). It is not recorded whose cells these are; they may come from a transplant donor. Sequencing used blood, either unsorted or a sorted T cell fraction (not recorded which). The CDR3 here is CASSVAPPGTVEETQYF. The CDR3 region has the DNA TGTGCCAGCAGCGTAGCCCCACCCGGGACTGTCGAAGAGACCCAGTACTTC.